The next 28 T cell receptor beta chains were all read from a single sample in a study of T cell repertoires in cytomegalovirus infection. TCRdb reprocessed the reads with MiXCR, giving one entry per CDR3 protein. Counted here are 680,000 or so distinct CDR3 sequences, approximately 40% occurring once; the ten biggest clones make up about 2.8%. The sample was PBMCs. These receptors all come from a human donor in good health (CMV status not recorded). Some clones in this sample may be carry-over from other donors' samples.

This clonotype was counted a few times. This chain uses TRBV10-3 with TRBJ2-7; D not resolved. Germline CDR1 and CDR2: ENHRY and SYGVKD. Trimming stripped 3 bases from V and 7 bases from J, with 19 bases between. This CDR3 has 15 residues. CDR3 bases: TGTGCCATCAGTGATACTCCGAGCTCTGCTCGGGAGCAGTACTTC. This translates into CAISDTPSSAREQYF.

This rearrangement joins TRBV7-2 to TRBJ2-4, with 10 nucleotides matching TRBD1. Germline CDR1 SGHTA, CDR2 FQGNSA. CDR3 length: 15 residues. Trimming took 5 bases from V and 9 from J; bases not matched to a gene: 10. The CDR3 protein is CASSPRGTGEGIQYF. The CDR3, as DNA: TGTGCCAGCAGCCCAAGAGGGACAGGGGAGGGCATTCAGTACTTC.

The chain couples TRBV28 to TRBJ2-7; tentative D call: TRBD1 (6 bases). This CDR3 region has 13 residues. V was trimmed by 3 bases and J by 6 bases, leaving 12 bases between them. Germline V gene lookup returns CDR1 MDHEN and CDR2 SYDVKM. The CDR3, as DNA: TGTGCCAGCAGTTTTCTGGACAGATTCGAGCAGTACTTC. Amino acids: CASSFLDRFEQYF.

As regards this clonotype: It is likely a read error, because the conserved phenylalanine at the end of the CDR3 is missing. The J gene is TRBJ1-1, the V gene TRBV7-2; D remains ambiguous. This CDR3 region has 13 residues. Germline-derived CDR1 and CDR2 are SGHTA and FQGNSA. CDR3 region: CDSSLVGNTEAFL. The DNA for the CDR3 is TGTGACAGCAGCTTAGTTGGGAACACTGAAGCTTTCTTG.

This clonotype was seen more than once but under ten times. V is TRBV14 and J is TRBJ2-1, with 7 bases fitting TRBD2. Germline CDR1 SGHDN, CDR2 FVKESK. V dropped 5 bases and J dropped 10; count of bases not matched to a gene: 14. The CDR3 is made up of 15 amino acids. This chain's CDR3 is CASSWEGTYRIEQFF. The CDR3 DNA reads TGTGCCAGCAGCTGGGAGGGTACGTACCGCATAGAGCAGTTCTTC.

This clonotype was detected only a few times. This chain connects TRBV7-8 to TRBJ1-1; possibly TRBD1 for D (6 bases). The V end lost 9 bases, the J end lost 3 bases, and 17 bases lay between the germline ends. This CDR3 region has 14 residues. Germline V gives CDR1 SGHVS, CDR2 FQNEAQ. The CDR3 sequence is CASLRQATYTEAFF. The CDR3 DNA reads as TGTGCCAGTCTAAGACAGGCAACTTACACTGAAGCTTTCTTT. The whole variable domain, filled in from reference TRBV7-8 and TRBJ1-1, reads GAGVSQSPRYKVAKRGQDVALRCDPISGHVSLFWYQQALGQGPEFLTYFQNEAQLDKSGLPSDRFFAERPEGSVSTLKIQRTQQEDSAVYLCASLRQATYTEAFFGQGTRLTVV.

The chain uses TRBV27 and TRBJ1-5, with 9 bases aligning to TRBD1. This CDR3 has 16 amino acids. V was pared by 5 bases and J by 3 bases, with 8 bases of the junction left unmatched. Germline V gene data show CDR1 as MNHEY and CDR2 as SMNVEV (reference sequence). The CDR3 loop reads CASSGLGTGLNQPQHF. CDR3 nucleotides: TGTGCCAGCAGTGGTCTCGGGACAGGGCTCAATCAGCCCCAGCATTTT.

The chain uses TRBV6-1 and TRBJ2-5, with D possibly matching TRBD1 (7 bases). Trimming took 2 bases from V and 5 from J, leaving 12 bases between them. This CDR3 comprises 14 residues. Per the germline V gene, CDR1 is MNHNS and CDR2 is SASEGT. The CDR3, as DNA: TGTGCCAGCAGTGAAAACAGGGGACTGGAGACCCAGTACTTC. It translates to CASSENRGLETQYF.

This clonotype was counted between two and nine times. This rearrangement joins TRBV7-6 to TRBJ1-4; 7 bases are a match to TRBD1. Germline V lookup: CDR1 SGHVS, CDR2 FNYEAQ. This CDR3 spans 17 amino acids. Losses at the gene ends were 0 bases for V and 3 bases for J; bases not matched to a gene: 7. The CDR3: CASSLARPGGPNEKLFF. CDR3 bases: TGTGCCAGCAGCTTAGCGCGGCCAGGGGGGCCTAATGAAAAACTGTTTTTT.

This clonotype was observed a few times. The chain links TRBV7-3 to TRBJ2-7, with 8 bases identical to TRBD2. This CDR3 has 15 amino acids. In germline, CDR1 is SGHTA, CDR2 FQGTGA. Trimming took 5 bases from V and 3 from J; bases not matched to a gene: 9. CDR3: CASSRGGGENYEQYF. CDR3 in DNA: TGTGCCAGCAGCCGGGGGGGTGGGGAGAACTACGAGCAGTACTTC.

This clonotype appeared a few times. The V call is TRBV7-9, the J call TRBJ1-1; D gene uncertain. Germline CDR1 reads SEHNR; CDR2 reads FQNEAQ (reference sequence). The V end lost 1 base, the J end lost 11 bases, and 11 bases lay between the germline ends. CDR3 length: 12 amino acids. The CDR3, as DNA: TGTGCCAGCAGCTTAGGCATAATGGGCGCTTTCTTT. Translation gives CASSLGIMGAFF. The entire variable domain, with the rest obtained from reference TRBV7-9 and TRBJ1-1, is as follows: DTGVSQNPRHKITKRGQNVTFRCDPISEHNRLYWYRQTLGQGPEFLTYFQNEAQLEKSRLLSDRFSAERPKGSFSTLEIQRTEQGDSAMYLCASSLGIMGAFFGQGTRLTVV.

This chain connects TRBV20-1 to TRBJ2-7; D not certain. This CDR3 comprises 14 residues. With 1 base removed from V and 2 bases from J, the gap between germline ends came to 12 bases. Germline loops: CDR1 DFQATT, CDR2 SNEGSKA (reference sequence). The CDR3 loop reads CSARVGKSTYEQYF. The CDR3 DNA sequence: TGCAGTGCTAGAGTGGGAAAAAGCACCTACGAGCAGTACTTC.

This clonotype occurred a few times. The chain joins TRBV24-1 to TRBJ1-1; D is possibly TRBD1 (6 bases). CDR3 size: 16 residues. Germline CDR1 KGHDR, CDR2 SFDVKD. Trimming removed 9 bases at V and 0 bases at J, with 19 bases between. The CDR3, as DNA: TGTGCCACCCAAGCCCCGGTGGACAGAATGAACACTGAAGCTTTCTTT. It codes for CATQAPVDRMNTEAFF.

The chain links TRBV11-3 to TRBJ1-1; the match to TRBD1 covers 8 bases. Looked up from germline, CDR1 is SGHNT and CDR2 is YENEEA. The V segment lost 8 bases and the J segment 1 base; nucleotides outside the gene matches: 3. This CDR3 is built from 13 residues. The DNA of the CDR3 is TGTGCCAGCCAGGGGGCCAAGAACACTGAAGCTTTCTTT. This encodes CASQGAKNTEAFF.

This clonotype came up a few times. The chain employs TRBV5-4 and TRBJ2-5, with 15 bases fitting TRBD2. After removal of 0 bases from V and 3 bases from J, the junction contained 6 bases not matched to a gene. Germline lookup yields CDR1 SGHNT and CDR2 YYREEE (reference sequence). The CDR3 has 18 amino acids. The CDR3 sequence: CASSLAGLAGGREETQYF. The CDR3 bases are TGTGCCAGCAGCTTGGCGGGACTAGCGGGAGGAAGAGAAGAGACCCAGTACTTC. The variable domain in full, completed from reference TRBV5-4 and TRBJ2-5, reads ETGVTQSPTHLIKTRGQQVTLRCSSQSGHNTVSWYQQALGQGPQFIFQYYREEENGRGNFPPRFSGLQFPNYSSELNVNALELDDSALYLCASSLAGLAGGREETQYFGPGTRLLVL.

V and J are TRBV20-1 and TRBJ2-6, with 9 nucleotides matching TRBD1. Germline loops: CDR1 DFQATT, CDR2 SNEGSKA (reference sequence). The ends lost 1 base at V and 2 bases at J; junction bases unmatched: 3. This CDR3 region has 16 residues. CDR3 residues: CSARGDRETGANVLTF. The CDR3 region has the DNA TGCAGTGCTAGAGGGGACAGGGAAACTGGGGCCAACGTCCTGACTTTC.

This clonotype came up many times. The genes are TRBV7-8 and TRBJ1-1; the D is unclear. Germline lookup yields CDR1 SGHVS and CDR2 FQNEAQ. The CDR3 extends over 16 amino acids. V was pared by 9 bases and J by 6 bases, with 26 bases between. CDR3 sequence reads: CASQPSRRVTFAEAFF. DNA for the CDR3: TGTGCCAGTCAACCTAGTAGGCGGGTAACATTCGCTGAAGCTTTCTTT.

As for this clonotype: A much larger clone sits a single nucleotide away, making a read error possible. The chain couples TRBV12-3 or TRBV12-4 to TRBJ2-1; weak D call: TRBD1 (6 bases). The V gene lost 3 bases and the J gene lost 1 base, with 13 bases spanning the gap. The CDR3 consists of 16 residues. This CDR3 is CASSFGSRGSYNEQFF. The CDR3 DNA sequence: TGTGCCAGCAGTTTTGGGTCGAGGGGGTCCTACAATGAGCAGTTCTTC.

The V and J genes are TRBV10-3 and TRBJ1-1, with 8 bases matching TRBD1. The CDR3 has 14 amino acids. The germline CDR1 and CDR2 sequences are ENHRY and SYGVKD. With V trimmed by 6 bases and J by 4 bases, 7 bases remained unmatched. The DNA of the CDR3 is TGTGCCATCAGGTCGACAGGGGAATCCACTGAAGCTTTCTTT. It is translated as CAIRSTGESTEAFF.

V and J are TRBV14 and TRBJ1-1; D perhaps matches TRBD1 (5 bases). V was shortened by 8 bases and J by 5 bases, with 15 bases between the two germline ends. CDR1 and CDR2 (germline): SGHDN, FVKESK. The CDR3 runs to 13 residues. DNA for the CDR3: TGTGCCAGCTCCCCCAGGGAAGAAACTGAAGCTTTCTTT. Protein sequence: CASSPREETEAFF.

The V call is TRBV5-1, the J call TRBJ1-1, with 8 bases identical to TRBD1. The length of the CDR3 is 14 residues. CDR1 is SGHRS and CDR2 is YFSETQ in the germline V gene. V was pared by 7 bases and J by 3 bases, with 8 bases of the junction left unmatched. DNA of the CDR3: TGCGCCAGCGGAGTTGACAGGGGATACACTGAAGCTTTCTTT. Protein: CASGVDRGYTEAFF.

This clonotype was counted only a few times. The chain combines TRBV6-6 with TRBJ2-2, with TRBD1 matching over 7 bases. This CDR3 contains 16 residues. Germline loops: CDR1 MNHNY, CDR2 SVGAGI (reference sequence). Trimming cost V 5 bases and J 4 bases; bases outside gene matches: 10. CDR3 loop: CASSQPQGVGTGELFF. The CDR3 coding sequence is TGTGCCAGCAGTCAACCCCAGGGGGTTGGCACCGGGGAGCTGTTTTTT.

V usage is TRBV28 and J usage is TRBJ1-1; tentatively, D is TRBD1 (5 bases). The CDR3 runs 15 residues. Trimming stripped 7 bases from V and 3 bases from J, with 18 bases between. Germline CDR1 and CDR2: MDHEN and SYDVKM. The CDR3 region is CASISSLGVYTEAFF. The DNA for the CDR3 is TGTGCCAGCATCTCTTCCTTAGGGGTGTACACTGAAGCTTTCTTT.

This sequence joins TRBV20-1 and TRBJ2-2, with TRBD1 as a possible D gene (6 bases). This CDR3 is built from 18 residues. Looked up from germline, CDR1 is DFQATT and CDR2 is SNEGSKA (reference sequence). Trimming left V 2 bases short and J 1 base short, with 20 bases between. The DNA for the CDR3 is TGCAGTGCTAGACCACTGGACAGCGCAAGCCAGAACACCGGGGAGCTGTTTTTT. It is translated as CSARPLDSASQNTGELFF.

This clonotype was observed at least ten times. This chain links TRBV28 with TRBJ1-1; 8 bases align to TRBD1. The CDR3 totals 16 residues. The ends lost 6 bases at V and 2 bases at J; junction bases unmatched: 11. The germline CDR1 and CDR2 sequences are MDHEN and SYDVKM. CDR3 residues: CASSLKIGQGNTEAFF. CDR3 in DNA: TGTGCCAGCAGCTTAAAAATAGGACAGGGAAACACTGAAGCTTTCTTT.

The sample holds a few counts of this clonotype. The rearrangement joins TRBV7-9 to TRBJ1-2; 7 bases agree with TRBD1. The CDR3 runs to 16 residues. CDR1 and CDR2 (germline): SEHNR, FQNEAQ (reference sequence). J gave up 4 bases and V 4 bases, and 12 bases lay outside the gene matches. The CDR3 nucleotides read TGTGCCAGCAGCTCCGAAAACAGGGGCGCGAGCTATGGCTACACCTTC. This codes for CASSSENRGASYGYTF.

The rearrangement uses TRBV28 and TRBJ2-7; 12 positions agree with TRBD1. This CDR3 comprises 15 residues. V shed 6 bases, J shed 0 bases, and the junction held 3 bases outside the gene matches. Germline CDR1 reads MDHEN; CDR2 reads SYDVKM. The CDR3: CASRGQGAGSYEQYF. As DNA, the CDR3 is TGTGCCAGCAGGGGACAGGGGGCGGGCTCCTACGAGCAGTACTTC.

This clonotype was seen a handful of times. V gene TRBV7-9 combines with J gene TRBJ2-7; 7 bases fit TRBD1. The germline V gene encodes CDR1 SEHNR and CDR2 FQNEAQ (reference sequence). The CDR3 loop spans 12 amino acids. V was clipped by 4 bases and J by 4 bases; unmatched bases: 1. Here the CDR3 DNA reads TGTGCCAGCAGCTGGGGACAGTACGAGCAGTACTTC. As protein: CASSWGQYEQYF.